This T cell receptor beta chain was identified during a study of cytomegalovirus exposure and HLA in healthy donors. At the level of the study: Assignment to the Caucasian-associated ancestry cluster applied to around 76% of the 350 to 500 genotyped donors.

With 60 Vbeta and 13 Jbeta primers, the PCR was carried out. Method: immunoSEQ multiplex PCR; TCRdb's copy keeps in-frame clones and lacks some. In the table there are more than 80,000 clones, under 80% of which are singletons. Remarks on this clone: Its target is unknown.

The CDR3 contains 15 residues. Germline CDR1 and CDR2: SGHDN and FVKESK. V lost 1 base to trimming and J lost 0 bases, with 7 bases between them. General observations from the study: Researchers reported in a later analysis that a missense DCLRE1C variant was tied to TCR beta V- and J-gene trimming. The authors assumed roughly uniform sequencing depth across donors for presence/absence analyses.

This clonotype was sampled from a human donor in good health. The material sequenced was PBMCs. The chain is built from TRBV14 and TRBJ1-3; D is unclear. The CDR3: CASSQAQISGNTIYF. CDR3 bases: TGTGCCAGCAGCCAAGCCCAGATCTCTGGAAACACCATATATTTT.